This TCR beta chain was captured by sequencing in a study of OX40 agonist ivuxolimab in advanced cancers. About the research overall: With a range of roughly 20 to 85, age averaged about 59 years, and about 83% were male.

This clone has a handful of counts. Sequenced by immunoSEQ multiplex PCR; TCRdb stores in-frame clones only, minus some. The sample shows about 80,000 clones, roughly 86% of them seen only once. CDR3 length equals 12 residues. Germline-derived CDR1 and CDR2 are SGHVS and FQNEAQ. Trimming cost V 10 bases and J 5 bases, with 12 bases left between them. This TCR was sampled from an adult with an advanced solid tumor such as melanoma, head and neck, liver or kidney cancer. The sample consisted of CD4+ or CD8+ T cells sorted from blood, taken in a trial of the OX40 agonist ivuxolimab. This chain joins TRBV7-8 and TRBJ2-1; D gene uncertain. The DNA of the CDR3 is TGTGCCACGCACCCGCCAAACAATGAGCAGTTCTTC. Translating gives CATHPPNNEQFF.